Listed below are T cell receptor beta chains from one sample, sequenced in a study of cytotoxic CD8 clonotypes in ibrutinib-treated CLL. Measured with immunoSEQ multiplex PCR; TCRdb has only the in-frame clones, and not every one. Here the sample spans some 200,000 clones, 72% being singletons. The material was PBMCs, obtained after 24 months of ibrutinib treatment. The receptor set was obtained from a human donor with chronic lymphocytic leukemia. CDR3s leave out the opening cysteine and the closing phenylalanine or tryptophan.

>TRBV5-4|12
ARKREPYTDTQY
>TRBV30|13
AWGNRGSGANVLT
>TRBV5-1|11
ASSSRSGYEQY
>TRBV30|11
AWGRGGIGEQF
>TRBV30|13
AWSPTWGGENIQY
>TRBV18|10
ASSLQGWTQY
>TRBV11-2|14
ASSRGLAGSTDTQY
>TRBV27|12
ASSPRTSWYEQY
>TRBV2|11
ASRRQGVNEQF
>TRBV5-1|13
ASSPTTGLSYEQY